Shown below are 10 T cell receptor beta chains from a single sample sequenced in a study of cytomegalovirus exposure and HLA in healthy donors. A multiplex PCR was run with 60 Vbeta primers and 13 Jbeta primers. Generated by immunoSEQ multiplex PCR, the TCRdb table keeps only in-frame clones and is missing some. The profile shows roughly 150,000 clones, about four fifths of them singletons. Input material: PBMCs. The receptors originated from a male donor in good health and CMV-seropositive.

The rearrangement links TRBV7-9 to TRBJ1-6; D possibly corresponds to TRBD1 (5 bases). Germline V gives CDR1 SEHNR, CDR2 FQNEAQ (reference sequence). V was shortened by 1 base and J by 10 bases, with 17 bases between the two germline ends. The CDR3 covers 16 residues. CDR3 coding DNA: TGTGCCAGCAGCTTAGAGGTGGGGCGGGGAGAATCACCCCTCCACTTT. It specifies CASSLEVGRGESPLHF.

The chain has TRBV10-1 and TRBJ2-1; 7 bases fit TRBD2. Per germline, CDR1 WNHNN and CDR2 SYGVQD (reference sequence). The length of the CDR3 is 15 residues. Germline trimming cut 3 bases from V and 7 bases from J; bases unmatched to any gene: 9. The CDR3 is CASSDVLAAGNEQFF. DNA of the CDR3: TGCGCCAGCAGTGATGTTCTAGCGGCGGGTAATGAGCAGTTCTTC.

The chain joins TRBV7-8 to TRBJ2-7, with 15 bases identical to TRBD2. The CDR3 runs to 18 residues. J gave up 3 bases and V 6 bases, and 12 bases lay outside the gene matches. Germline CDR1 SGHVS, CDR2 FQNEAQ. CDR3 nucleotide sequence: TGTGCCAGCAGGGTCCCGGGACTAGCGGGAGGATCCCGCTACGAGCAGTACTTC. Translated: CASRVPGLAGGSRYEQYF. The full variable domain, completed using reference TRBV7-8 and TRBJ2-7, is GAGVSQSPRYKVAKRGQDVALRCDPISGHVSLFWYQQALGQGPEFLTYFQNEAQLDKSGLPSDRFFAERPEGSVSTLKIQRTQQEDSAVYLCASRVPGLAGGSRYEQYFGPGTRLTVT.

Of note for this clone: A junction end diverges from the germline sequence, so it may reflect a read error. This chain uses TRBV28 with TRBJ2-6, with D perhaps TRBD1 (5 bases). Germline V gives CDR1 MDHEN, CDR2 SYDVKM. CDR3 length: 13 amino acids. DNA of the CDR3: TGTGCCAGCGCGAGCACTGGGGCCAACGGCCTGACTTTC. This sequence encodes CASASTGANGLTF.

V is TRBV27 and J is TRBJ2-7; D remains ambiguous. From germline, CDR1 is MNHEY and CDR2 SMNVEV (reference sequence). CDR3 size: 14 residues. V lost 6 bases and J 3 bases, leaving 15 bases between the germline ends. CDR3 region: CASSRALGLYEQYF. The CDR3 DNA reads TGTGCCAGCAGCCGAGCCCTCGGTCTCTACGAGCAGTACTTC.

V and J are TRBV5-4 and TRBJ1-1, with TRBD1 as a possible D gene (6 bases). Between the trimmed V and J ends, which lost 0 bases and 4 bases, there was a span of 13 bases. This CDR3 is built from 15 residues. The germline CDR1 and CDR2 sequences are SGHNT and YYREEE (reference sequence). The CDR3 DNA is TGTGCCAGCAGCTTGGTAACAGGGTACGCCACTGAAGCTTTCTTT. This codes for CASSLVTGYATEAFF. The entire variable domain, with the rest obtained from reference TRBV5-4 and TRBJ1-1, is as follows: ETGVTQSPTHLIKTRGQQVTLRCSSQSGHNTVSWYQQALGQGPQFIFQYYREEENGRGNFPPRFSGLQFPNYSSELNVNALELDDSALYLCASSLVTGYATEAFFGQGTRLTVV.

In regard to this clone: Other DNA sequences in this sample translate to the same CDR3. The V and J genes are TRBV4-1 and TRBJ1-1, with TRBD1 matching 8 bases. This CDR3 spans 16 amino acids. Trimming at V came to 0 bases and at J to 3 bases, leaving 6 bases not matched to a gene. Germline-derived CDR1 and CDR2 are MGHRA and YSYEKL. CDR3: CASSQDRGTGDTEAFF. The DNA of the CDR3 is TGCGCCAGCAGCCAAGATCGAGGGACAGGAGACACTGAAGCTTTCTTT.

The CDR3 here is CASSLWPQPQHF. In nucleotides, the CDR3 is TGTGCCAGCAGTTTGTGGCCTCAGCCCCAGCATTTT. This chain connects TRBV28 to TRBJ1-5; D unresolved. This CDR3 contains 12 residues. V was pared by 3 bases and J by 6 bases, with 6 bases between. The germline V gene encodes CDR1 MDHEN and CDR2 SYDVKM.

V and J are TRBV11-2 and TRBJ2-3; TRBD2 might be the D (6 bases). Germline V lookup: CDR1 SGHAT, CDR2 FQNNGV. The CDR3 totals 14 residues. Trimming took off 5 bases at V and 2 bases at J, with 11 bases between the two ends. CDR3 region: CASSHGTATDTQYF. CDR3 bases: TGTGCCAGCAGCCACGGGACTGCCACAGATACGCAGTATTTT.

There are a few counts of this clone. For the CDR3, the DNA is TGTGCCAGTAGTATAACCGGGACTAGCGGGAACAATGAGCAGTTCTTC. Its translation is CASSITGTSGNNEQFF. The J gene is TRBJ2-1, the V gene TRBV19; 13 nucleotides align to TRBD2. The ends lost 2 bases at V and 5 bases at J; junction bases unmatched: 3. Germline-derived CDR1 and CDR2 are LNHDA and SQIVND (reference sequence). The CDR3 runs 16 residues. Filled out from reference TRBV19 and TRBJ2-1, the complete variable domain reads DGGITQSPKYLFRKEGQNVTLSCEQNLNHDAMYWYRQDPGQGLRLIYYSQIVNDFQKGDIAEGYSVSREKKESFPLTVTSAQKNPTAFYLCASSITGTSGNNEQFFGPGTRLTVL.